Described below is a single T cell receptor beta chain sequence and its context. Its antigen is undetermined. A single record per CDR3 protein comes from TCRdb applying MiXCR to the reads. The data contain 300,000 to 400,000 distinct CDR3 sequences, around 29% of them seen just once; the ten biggest clones take up about 20%. The sample comes from a study of T cell repertoires in cytomegalovirus infection. General study findings and limits: Dominant in the ex vivo response were TCR beta clonotypes restricted by HLA-C and specific for CMV.

V was pared by 5 bases and J by 7 bases, with 4 bases of the junction left unmatched. CDR1 and CDR2 from the germline V gene are MNHEY and SVGAGI. The CDR3 loop spans 13 amino acids. The receptor was isolated from a human donor in good health (CMV status not recorded). Some clones in this sample may be carry-over from other donors' samples. Sample: cultured PBMCs, taken from culture after CMV antigen stimulation. This chain joins TRBV6-5 and TRBJ2-7; the match to TRBD2 covers 11 bases. The CDR3: CASSVPSGREQYF. CDR3 in DNA: TGTGCCAGCAGTGTGCCTAGCGGGAGGGAGCAGTACTTC.